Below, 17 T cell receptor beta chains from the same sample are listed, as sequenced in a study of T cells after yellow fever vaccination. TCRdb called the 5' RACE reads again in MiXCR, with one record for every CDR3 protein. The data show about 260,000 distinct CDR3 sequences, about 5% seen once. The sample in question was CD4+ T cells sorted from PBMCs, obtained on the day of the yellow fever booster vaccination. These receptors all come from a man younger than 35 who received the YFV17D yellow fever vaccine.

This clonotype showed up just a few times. This CDR3 reads CASSVGTATNEKLFF. The CDR3, as DNA: TGTGCCAGCAGCGTAGGGACAGCAACTAATGAAAAACTGTTTTTT. The chain carries TRBV9 and TRBJ1-4; D may be TRBD1 (6 bases). V was cut by 0 bases and J by 0 bases, with 6 bases left in between. The germline gives CDR1 SGDLS, CDR2 YYNGEE. The CDR3 is made up of 15 amino acids. The variable domain in full, with the rest retrieved from reference TRBV9 and TRBJ1-4, is DSGVTQTPKHLITATGQRVTLRCSPRSGDLSVYWYQQSLDQGLQFLIQYYNGEERAKGNILERFSAQQFPDLHSELNLSSLELGDSALYFCASSVGTATNEKLFFGSGTQLSVL.

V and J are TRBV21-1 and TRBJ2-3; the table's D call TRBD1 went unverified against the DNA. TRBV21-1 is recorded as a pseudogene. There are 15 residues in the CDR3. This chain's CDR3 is CASSKRTMDTDTQYF. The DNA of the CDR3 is TGTGCCAGCAGCAAAAGGACAATGGACACAGATACGCAGTATTTT.

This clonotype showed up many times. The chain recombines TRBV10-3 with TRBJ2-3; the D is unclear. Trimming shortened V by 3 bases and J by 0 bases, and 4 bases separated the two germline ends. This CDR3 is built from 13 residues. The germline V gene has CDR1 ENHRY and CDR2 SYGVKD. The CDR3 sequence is CAISDGSTDTQYF. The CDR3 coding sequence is TGTGCCATCAGTGACGGGAGCACAGATACGCAGTATTTT.

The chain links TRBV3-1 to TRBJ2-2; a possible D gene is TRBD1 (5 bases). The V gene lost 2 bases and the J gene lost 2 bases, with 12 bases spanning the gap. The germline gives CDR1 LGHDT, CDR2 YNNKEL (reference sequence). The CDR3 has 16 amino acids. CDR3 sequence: CASSQFVGHNTGELFF. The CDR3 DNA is TGTGCCAGCAGCCAATTTGTCGGACACAACACCGGGGAGCTGTTTTTT.

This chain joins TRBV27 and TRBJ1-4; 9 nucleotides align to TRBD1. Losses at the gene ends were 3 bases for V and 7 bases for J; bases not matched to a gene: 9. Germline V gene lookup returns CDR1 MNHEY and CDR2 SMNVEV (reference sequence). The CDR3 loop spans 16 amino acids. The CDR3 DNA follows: TGTGCCAGCAGTTTGACAGGGGGACAGGGAGGTGAAAAACTGTTTTTT. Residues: CASSLTGGQGGEKLFF.

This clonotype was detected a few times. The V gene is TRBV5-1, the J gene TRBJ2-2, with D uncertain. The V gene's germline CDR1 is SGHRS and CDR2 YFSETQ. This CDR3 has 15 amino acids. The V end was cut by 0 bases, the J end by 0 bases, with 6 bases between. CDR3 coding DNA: TGCGCCAGCAGCTTGGAGACGGCGAACACCGGGGAGCTGTTTTTT. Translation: CASSLETANTGELFF.

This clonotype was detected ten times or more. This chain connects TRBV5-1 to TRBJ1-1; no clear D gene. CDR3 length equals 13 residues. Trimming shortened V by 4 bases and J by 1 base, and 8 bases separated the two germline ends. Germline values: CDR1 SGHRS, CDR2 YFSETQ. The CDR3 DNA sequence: TGCGCCAGCAGCGGAACACAGAACACTGAAGCTTTCTTT. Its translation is CASSGTQNTEAFF.

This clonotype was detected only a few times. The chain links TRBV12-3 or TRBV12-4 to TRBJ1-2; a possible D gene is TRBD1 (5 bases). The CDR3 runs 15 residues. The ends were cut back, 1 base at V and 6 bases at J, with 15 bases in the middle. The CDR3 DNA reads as TGTGCCAGCAGTTTAGATCAGGGCAGGATCCATGGCTACACCTTC. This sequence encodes CASSLDQGRIHGYTF.

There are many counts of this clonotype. CDR3 sequence (DNA): TGTGCCAGCAGCCTAATTACCCAGAACACTGAAGCTTTCTTT. Its translation: CASSLITQNTEAFF. The rearrangement links TRBV3-1 to TRBJ1-1; D gene unclear. CDR1 is LGHDT and CDR2 is YNNKEL in the germline V gene (reference sequence). CDR3 size: 14 residues. Trimming removed 4 bases from V and 1 base from J, with 10 bases in between. The full variable domain, in which reference TRBV3-1 and TRBJ1-1 provide the parts outside the CDR3, is DTAVSQTPKYLVTQMGNDKSIKCEQNLGHDTMYWYKQDSKKFLKIMFSYNNKELIINETVPNRFSPKSPDKAHLNLHINSLELGDSAVYFCASSLITQNTEAFFGQGTRLTVV.

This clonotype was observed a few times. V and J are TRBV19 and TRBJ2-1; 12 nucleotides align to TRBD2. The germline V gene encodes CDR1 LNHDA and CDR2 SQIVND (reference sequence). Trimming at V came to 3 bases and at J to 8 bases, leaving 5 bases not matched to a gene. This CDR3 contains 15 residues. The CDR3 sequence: CASSIRTSGAHEQFF. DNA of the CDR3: TGTGCCAGTAGTATCCGGACTAGCGGGGCTCATGAGCAGTTCTTC.

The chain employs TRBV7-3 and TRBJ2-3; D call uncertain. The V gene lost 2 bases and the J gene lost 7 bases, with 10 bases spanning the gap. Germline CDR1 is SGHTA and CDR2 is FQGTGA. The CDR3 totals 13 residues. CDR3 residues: CASSLVQANTQYF. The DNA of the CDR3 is TGTGCCAGCAGCTTAGTGCAGGCGAATACGCAGTATTTT.

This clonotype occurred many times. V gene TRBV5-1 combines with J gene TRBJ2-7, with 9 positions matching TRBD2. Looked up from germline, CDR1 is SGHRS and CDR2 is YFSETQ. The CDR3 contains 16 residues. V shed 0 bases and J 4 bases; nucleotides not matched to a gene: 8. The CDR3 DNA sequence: TGCGCCAGCAGCTTGGCCAGCGGGGGGTTTGGATACGAGCAGTACGTC. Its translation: CASSLASGGFGYEQYV.

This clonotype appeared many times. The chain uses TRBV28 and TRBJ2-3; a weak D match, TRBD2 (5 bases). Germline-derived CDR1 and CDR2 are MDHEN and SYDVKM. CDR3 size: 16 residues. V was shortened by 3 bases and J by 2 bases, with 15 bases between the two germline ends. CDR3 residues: CASSFIEGAPTDTQYF. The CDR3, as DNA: TGTGCCAGCAGTTTTATTGAGGGTGCCCCCACAGATACGCAGTATTTT. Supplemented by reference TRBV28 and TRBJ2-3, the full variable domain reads DVKVTQSSRYLVKRTGEKVFLECVQDMDHENMFWYRQDPGLGLRLIYFSYDVKMKEKGDIPEGYSVSREKKERFSLILESASTNQTSMYLCASSFIEGAPTDTQYFGPGTRLTVL.

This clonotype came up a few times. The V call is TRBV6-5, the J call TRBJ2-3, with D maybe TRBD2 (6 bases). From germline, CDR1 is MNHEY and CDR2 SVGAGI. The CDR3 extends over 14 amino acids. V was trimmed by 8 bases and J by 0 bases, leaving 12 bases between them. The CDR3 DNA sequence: TGTGCCAGCCGACGGGGGATCAGCACAGATACGCAGTATTTT. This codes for CASRRGISTDTQYF.

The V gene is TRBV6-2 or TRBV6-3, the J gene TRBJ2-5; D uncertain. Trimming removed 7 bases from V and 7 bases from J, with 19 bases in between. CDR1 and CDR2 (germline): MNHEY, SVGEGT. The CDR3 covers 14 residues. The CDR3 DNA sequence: TGTGCCAGCACCTTCCGAAGCACCCGAGGGACCCAGTACTTC. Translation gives CASTFRSTRGTQYF.

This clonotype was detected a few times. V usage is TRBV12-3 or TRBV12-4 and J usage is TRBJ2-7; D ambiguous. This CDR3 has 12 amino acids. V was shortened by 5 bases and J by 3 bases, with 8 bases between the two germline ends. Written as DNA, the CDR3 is TGTGCCAGCAGTGAGAACGACTACGAGCAGTACTTC. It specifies CASSENDYEQYF.

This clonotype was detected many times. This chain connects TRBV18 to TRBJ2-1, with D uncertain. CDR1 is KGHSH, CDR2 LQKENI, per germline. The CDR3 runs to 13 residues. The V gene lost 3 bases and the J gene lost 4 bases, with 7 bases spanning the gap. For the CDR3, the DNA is TGTGCCAGCTCACCCGGGTCGTACAATGAGCAGTTCTTC. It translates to CASSPGSYNEQFF.